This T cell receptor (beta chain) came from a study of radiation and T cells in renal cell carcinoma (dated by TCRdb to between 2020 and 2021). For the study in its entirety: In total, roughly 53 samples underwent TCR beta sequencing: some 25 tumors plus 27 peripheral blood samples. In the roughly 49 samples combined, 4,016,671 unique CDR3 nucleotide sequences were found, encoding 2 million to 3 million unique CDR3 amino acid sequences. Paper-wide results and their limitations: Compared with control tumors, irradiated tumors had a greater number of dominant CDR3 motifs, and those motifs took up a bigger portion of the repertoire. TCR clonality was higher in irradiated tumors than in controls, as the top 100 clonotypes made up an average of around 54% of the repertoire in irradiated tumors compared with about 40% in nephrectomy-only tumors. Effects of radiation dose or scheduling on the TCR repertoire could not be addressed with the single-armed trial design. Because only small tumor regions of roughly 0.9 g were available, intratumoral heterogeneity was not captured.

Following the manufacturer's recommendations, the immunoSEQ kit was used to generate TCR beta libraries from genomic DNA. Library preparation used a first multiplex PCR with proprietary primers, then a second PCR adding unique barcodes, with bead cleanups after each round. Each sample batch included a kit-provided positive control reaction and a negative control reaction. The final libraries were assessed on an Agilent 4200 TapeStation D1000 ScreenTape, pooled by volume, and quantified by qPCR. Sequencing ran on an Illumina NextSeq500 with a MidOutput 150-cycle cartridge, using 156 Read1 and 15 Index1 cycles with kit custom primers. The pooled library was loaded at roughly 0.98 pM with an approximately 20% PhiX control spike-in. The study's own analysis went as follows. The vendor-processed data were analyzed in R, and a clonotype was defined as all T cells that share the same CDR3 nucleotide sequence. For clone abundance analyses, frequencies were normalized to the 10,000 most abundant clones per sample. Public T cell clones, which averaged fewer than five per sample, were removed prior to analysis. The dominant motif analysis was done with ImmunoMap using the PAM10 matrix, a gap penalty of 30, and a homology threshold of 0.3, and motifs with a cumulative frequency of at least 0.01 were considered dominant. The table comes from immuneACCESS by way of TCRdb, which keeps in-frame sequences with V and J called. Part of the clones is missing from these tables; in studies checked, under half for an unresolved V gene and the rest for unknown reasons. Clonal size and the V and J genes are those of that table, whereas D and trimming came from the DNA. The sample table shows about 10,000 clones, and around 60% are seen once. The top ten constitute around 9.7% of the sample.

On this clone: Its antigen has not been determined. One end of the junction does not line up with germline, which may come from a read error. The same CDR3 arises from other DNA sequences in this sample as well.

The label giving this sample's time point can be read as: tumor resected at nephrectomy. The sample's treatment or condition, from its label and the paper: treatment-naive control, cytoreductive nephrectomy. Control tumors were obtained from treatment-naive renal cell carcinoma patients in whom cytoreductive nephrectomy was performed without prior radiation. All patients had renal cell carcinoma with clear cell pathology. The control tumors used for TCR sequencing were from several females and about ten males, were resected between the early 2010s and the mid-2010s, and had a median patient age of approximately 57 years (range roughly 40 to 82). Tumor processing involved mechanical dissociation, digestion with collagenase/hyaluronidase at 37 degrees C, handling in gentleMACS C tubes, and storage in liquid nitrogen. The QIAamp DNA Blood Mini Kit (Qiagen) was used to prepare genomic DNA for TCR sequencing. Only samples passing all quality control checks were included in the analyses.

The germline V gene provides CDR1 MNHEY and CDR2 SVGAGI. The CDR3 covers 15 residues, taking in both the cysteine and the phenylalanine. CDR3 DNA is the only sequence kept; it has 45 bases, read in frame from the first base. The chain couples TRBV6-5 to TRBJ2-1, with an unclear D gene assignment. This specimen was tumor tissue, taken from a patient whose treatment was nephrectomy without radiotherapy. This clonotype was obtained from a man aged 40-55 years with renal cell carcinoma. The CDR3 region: CASSYWGNTYNEQFF. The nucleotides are TGTGCCAGTAGTTATTGGGGTAATACCTACAATGAGCAGTTCTTC.